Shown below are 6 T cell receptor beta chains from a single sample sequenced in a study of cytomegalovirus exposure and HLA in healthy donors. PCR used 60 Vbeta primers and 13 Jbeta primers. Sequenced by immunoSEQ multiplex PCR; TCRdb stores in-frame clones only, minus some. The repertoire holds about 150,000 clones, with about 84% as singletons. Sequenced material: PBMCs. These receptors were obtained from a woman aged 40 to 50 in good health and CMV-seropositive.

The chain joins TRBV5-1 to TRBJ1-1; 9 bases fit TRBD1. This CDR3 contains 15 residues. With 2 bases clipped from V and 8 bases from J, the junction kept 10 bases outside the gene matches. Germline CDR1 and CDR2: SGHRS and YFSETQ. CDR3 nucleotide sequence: TGCGCCAGCAGCTTCCGGGACAGGGTCAACTCCGAAGCTTTCTTT. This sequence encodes CASSFRDRVNSEAFF. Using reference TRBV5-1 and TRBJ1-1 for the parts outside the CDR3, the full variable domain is KAGVTQTPRYLIKTRGQQVTLSCSPISGHRSVSWYQQTPGQGLQFLFEYFSETQRNKGNFPGRFSGRQFSNSRSEMNVSTLELGDSALYLCASSFRDRVNSEAFFGQGTRLTVV.

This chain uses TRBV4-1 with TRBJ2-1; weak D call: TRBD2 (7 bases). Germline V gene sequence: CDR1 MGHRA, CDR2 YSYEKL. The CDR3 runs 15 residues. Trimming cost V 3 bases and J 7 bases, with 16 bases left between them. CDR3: CASSQGGAGWNEQFF. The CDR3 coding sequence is TGCGCCAGCAGCCAGGGGGGGGCAGGGTGGAATGAGCAGTTCTTC.

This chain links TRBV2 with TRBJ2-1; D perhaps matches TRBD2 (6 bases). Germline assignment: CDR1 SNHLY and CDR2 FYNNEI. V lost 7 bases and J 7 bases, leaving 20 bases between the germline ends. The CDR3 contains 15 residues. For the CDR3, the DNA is TGTGCCAGCATCTTTAGGGGTGGCGGGATAAATGAGCAGTTCTTC. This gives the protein CASIFRGGGINEQFF.

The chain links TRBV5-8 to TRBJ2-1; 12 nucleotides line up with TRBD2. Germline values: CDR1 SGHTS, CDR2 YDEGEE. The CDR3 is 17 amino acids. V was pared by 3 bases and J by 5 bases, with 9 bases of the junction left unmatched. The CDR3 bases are TGTGCCAGCAGCTATATGCCTAGCGGGAGGGGCAACAATGAGCAGTTCTTC. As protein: CASSYMPSGRGNNEQFF.

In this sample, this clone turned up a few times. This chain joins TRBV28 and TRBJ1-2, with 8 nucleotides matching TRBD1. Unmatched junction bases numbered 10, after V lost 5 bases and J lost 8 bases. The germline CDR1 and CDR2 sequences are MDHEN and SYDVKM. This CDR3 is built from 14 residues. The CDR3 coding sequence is TGTGCCAGCAGTCGCCCCCAGGGGGCACGGGGCTACACCTTC. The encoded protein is CASSRPQGARGYTF.

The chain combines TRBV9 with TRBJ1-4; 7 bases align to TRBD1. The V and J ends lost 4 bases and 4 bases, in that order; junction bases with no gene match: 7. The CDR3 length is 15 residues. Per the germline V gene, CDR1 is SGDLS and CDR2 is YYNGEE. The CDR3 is CASSNRDRYNEKLFF. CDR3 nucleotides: TGTGCCAGCAGCAACCGGGACAGATATAATGAAAAACTGTTTTTT.